This T cell receptor (beta chain) was retrieved from a study of molecular identifiers for immune sequencing clone quantification. Study information: The replicates split RNA from roughly 20,000 or 100,000 naive CD8 cells five ways and sequenced four. Study observations and caveats: Clones above 20 RNA copies held over 98% of effector molecules, under 1% in naive cells.

This clonotype was picked up many times. Its antigen remains unidentified. Bulk libraries came from a prior protocol with listed TCR primers. Via MiXCR, TCRdb re-called the PCR reads, giving one row per CDR3 protein. The repertoire includes around 70,000 distinct CDR3 sequences, around 20% of them detected once, and around 1.5% sits in the top ten. The sequenced sample was naive CD8+ T cells from blood, with Jurkat cell RNA spiked in. The subset here: FACS-sorted CD8+CD4-CCR7+CD45RA+ naive T cells. The receptor comes from a human donor in good health. Some libraries in this study had Jurkat cell RNA spiked in.

DNA of the CDR3: TGTGCCAGCAGTCACAGACAGGGAGGGTCGGACTATGGCTACACCTTC. It yields the protein CASSHRQGGSDYGYTF. The chain has TRBV6-5 and TRBJ1-2, with 7 bases matching TRBD1. Germline CDR1 and CDR2: MNHEY and SVGAGI. The CDR3 contains 16 residues. V shed 5 bases and J 3 bases; nucleotides not matched to a gene: 12.